The 21 T cell receptor beta chains reported below all come from one sample, sequenced in a study of blood T cell repertoires in COVID-19. Using immunoSEQ multiplex PCR, the repertoire was profiled, and TCRdb retains in-frame clones only, with some absent. This table holds a few hundred thousand clones, over 80% found once. Material for sequencing was peripheral blood. The source is a woman aged 45-60 years with COVID-19, enrolled during active disease.

The chain links TRBV5-6 to TRBJ2-1, with D unclear. Germline lookup yields CDR1 SGHDT and CDR2 YYEEEE. The ends were cut back, 4 bases at V and 1 base at J, with 12 bases in the middle. The CDR3 sequence is 15 residues long. The CDR3 DNA reads TGTGCCAGCAGCCGGCGACTTGGGTCCTACAATGAGCAGTTCTTC. Encoded protein: CASSRRLGSYNEQFF.

This clone has a single count. The J gene is TRBJ1-2, the V gene TRBV24-1, with TRBD1 identical over 7 bases. Germline V gene lookup returns CDR1 KGHDR and CDR2 SFDVKD. This CDR3 is 13 amino acids long. V shed 4 bases, J shed 5 bases, and the junction held 3 bases outside the gene matches. CDR3 residues: CATSDPTGYGYTF. CDR3 in DNA: TGTGCCACCAGTGACCCGACAGGGTATGGCTACACCTTC.

This chain uses TRBV9 with TRBJ2-2, with unresolved D. The CDR3 is 16 residues long. V lost 4 bases to trimming and J lost 0 bases, with 13 bases between them. The germline CDR1 and CDR2 sequences are SGDLS and YYNGEE. CDR3 residues: CASSPEVDSNTGELFF. CDR3 bases: TGTGCCAGCAGCCCCGAGGTAGATTCGAACACCGGGGAGCTGTTTTTT.

The rearrangement joins TRBV19 to TRBJ2-5, with 7 bases lining up with TRBD1. This CDR3 region has 16 residues. Germline V gene lookup returns CDR1 LNHDA and CDR2 SQIVND (reference sequence). V gave up 2 bases and J gave up 0 bases; unmatched junction bases: 6. The CDR3 region has the DNA TGTGCCAGTAGTATAAAACAGGGGAAGTACCAAGAGACCCAGTACTTC. Translated: CASSIKQGKYQETQYF.

This chain connects TRBV7-2 to TRBJ2-2, with TRBD1 matching over 9 bases. The germline CDR1 and CDR2 sequences are SGHTA and FQGNSA. The ends lost 4 bases at V and 4 bases at J; junction bases unmatched: 7. The CDR3 spans 16 residues. This CDR3 is CASSSGQGSSTGELFF. CDR3 bases: TGTGCCAGCAGCTCGGGACAGGGAAGTAGCACCGGGGAGCTGTTTTTT.

In DNA, the CDR3 is TGTGCCAGCTCACCGACAGGGATGGATGAGCAGTTCTTC. This codes for CASSPTGMDEQFF. This chain joins TRBV18 and TRBJ2-1, with 7 nucleotides matching TRBD1. This CDR3 spans 13 amino acids. V was pared by 3 bases and J by 8 bases, with 4 bases of the junction left unmatched. Germline lookup yields CDR1 KGHSH and CDR2 LQKENI.

The sample holds a few counts of this clone. The V call is TRBV23-1, the J call TRBJ2-2; D ambiguous. TRBV23-1 is identified as an open reading frame with a role that is uncertain. V dropped 7 bases and J dropped 1 base, with 7 bases sitting between them. The CDR3 loop spans 13 amino acids. CDR3 DNA: TGCGCCAGCACCGACAAGAACACCGGGGAGCTGTTTTTT. Its translation is CASTDKNTGELFF.

J is TRBJ1-4 and V is TRBV5-1, with a possible D match to TRBD1 (5 bases). V lost 4 bases, J lost 11 bases, and 15 bases lay in between. This CDR3 spans 13 amino acids. Per the germline V gene, CDR1 is SGHRS and CDR2 is YFSETQ. The CDR3 region has the DNA TGCGCCAGCAGCGGCGGGACGGAAGATAAACTGTTTTTT. Translated: CASSGGTEDKLFF.

The V call is TRBV29-1, the J call TRBJ1-1, with D possibly matching TRBD1 (6 bases). This CDR3 region has 13 residues. Germline V gene sequence: CDR1 SQVTM, CDR2 ANQGSEA. Trimming left V 3 bases short and J 5 bases short, with 13 bases between. This CDR3 reads CSVDLGGLTEAFF. CDR3 sequence (DNA): TGCAGCGTTGACTTAGGGGGATTAACTGAAGCTTTCTTT. Complete variable domain (other parts from reference TRBV29-1 and TRBJ1-1): SAVISQKPSRDICQRGTSLTIQCQVDSQVTMMFWYRQQPGQSLTLIATANQGSEATYESGFVIDKFPISRPNLTFSTLTVSNMSPEDSSIYLCSVDLGGLTEAFFGQGTRLTVV.

The genes are TRBV30 and TRBJ1-6; TRBD1 matches at 7 bases. The CDR3 sequence is 17 residues long. Per germline, CDR1 GTSNPN and CDR2 SVGIG (reference sequence). V lost 3 bases and J lost 4; bases outside the gene matches: 12. The CDR3 coding sequence is TGTGCCTGGAGCGTACGTAAGGGGGCTGCTTATAATTCACCCCTCCACTTT. Its translation is CAWSVRKGAAYNSPLHF.

This chain connects TRBV15 to TRBJ2-7, with D tentatively TRBD1 (6 bases). Trimming removed 1 base from V and 5 bases from J, with 15 bases in between. Per the germline V gene, CDR1 is LNHNV and CDR2 is YYDKDF (reference sequence). CDR3 size: 15 residues. Written as DNA, the CDR3 is TGTGCCACCAGCAGAGCGGCACAGGGTCTCAACGAGCAGTACTTC. Translated: CATSRAAQGLNEQYF.

V gene TRBV9 combines with J gene TRBJ2-2; 8 nucleotides align to TRBD2. The CDR3 is 15 amino acids. In germline, CDR1 is SGDLS, CDR2 YYNGEE. The V and J ends lost 2 bases and 4 bases, in that order; junction bases with no gene match: 4. CDR3 in DNA: TGTGCCAGCAGCGTGACCAGCGGGAGCACCGGGGAGCTGTTTTTT. Protein product: CASSVTSGSTGELFF.

The CDR3, as DNA: TGTGCCACCAGTGCCCTAGTCCGGGGGACCGGGGAGCTGTTTTTT. This gives the protein CATSALVRGTGELFF. The J gene is TRBJ2-2, the V gene TRBV24-1; a possible D gene is TRBD2 (6 bases). The CDR3 has 15 amino acids. Trimming took off 5 bases at V and 5 bases at J, with 14 bases between the two ends. In germline, CDR1 is KGHDR, CDR2 SFDVKD.

The chain couples TRBV7-2 to TRBJ2-5; 9 bases are a match to TRBD2. V shed 5 bases and J 6 bases; nucleotides not matched to a gene: 13. The CDR3 is made up of 16 amino acids. Germline lookup yields CDR1 SGHTA and CDR2 FQGNSA. The CDR3 sequence is CASSANPPSGKQTQYF. The CDR3 DNA follows: TGTGCCAGCAGCGCCAACCCCCCTAGCGGGAAACAGACCCAGTACTTC.

This clone came up a few times. The rearrangement uses TRBV30 and TRBJ1-2; perhaps TRBD1 as D (5 bases). V dropped 6 bases and J dropped 5 bases, with 13 bases sitting between them. The CDR3 contains 12 residues. Germline CDR1 reads GTSNPN; CDR2 reads SVGIG (reference sequence). The CDR3 nucleotides read TGTGCCTGCAACACCGGGGGTTATGGCTACACCTTC. This gives the protein CACNTGGYGYTF. Using reference TRBV30 and TRBJ1-2 for the parts outside the CDR3, the full variable domain is SQTIHQWPATLVQPVGSPLSLECTVEGTSNPNLYWYRQAAGRGLQLLFYSVGIGQISSEVPQNLSASRPQDRQFILSSKKLLLSDSGFYLCACNTGGYGYTFGSGTRLTVV.

This chain uses TRBV20-1 with TRBJ1-1; 9 bases map to TRBD1. CDR3 size: 15 residues. J lost 4 bases, V lost 3 bases, and 9 bases had no gene match. Germline values: CDR1 DFQATT, CDR2 SNEGSKA (reference sequence). The CDR3 region is CSASDAGTGLTEAFF. CDR3 nucleotides: TGCAGTGCTAGTGACGCCGGGACAGGGCTCACTGAAGCTTTCTTT.

The CDR3 region is CASIDRGLSNQPQHF. The CDR3 DNA reads as TGTGCCAGCATAGACAGGGGGCTCAGCAATCAGCCCCAGCATTTT. This rearrangement joins TRBV19 to TRBJ1-5; 10 bases match TRBD1. CDR1 LNHDA and CDR2 SQIVND come from the germline V gene (reference sequence). The length of the CDR3 is 15 residues. Trimming cost V 9 bases and J 1 base; bases outside gene matches: 6. The complete variable domain, with remaining parts taken from reference TRBV19 and TRBJ1-5, reads DGGITQSPKYLFRKEGQNVTLSCEQNLNHDAMYWYRQDPGQGLRLIYYSQIVNDFQKGDIAEGYSVSREKKESFPLTVTSAQKNPTAFYLCASIDRGLSNQPQHFGDGTRLSIL.

The V gene is TRBV3-1 (or the pseudogene TRBV3-2), the J gene TRBJ2-5; 8 nucleotides line up with TRBD1. J gave up 7 bases and V 2 bases, and 18 bases lay outside the gene matches. The CDR3 sequence is 18 residues long. Germline loops: CDR1 LGHDT, CDR2 YNNKEL (reference sequence). The CDR3: CASSQFSRGLKTGATQYF. CDR3 bases: TGTGCCAGCAGCCAATTTAGCAGGGGGCTAAAGACGGGGGCGACCCAGTACTTC.

The gene calls are TRBV7-9 and TRBJ1-5; no firm D call. The V end was cut by 6 bases, the J end by 5 bases, with 11 bases between. Germline assignment: CDR1 SEHNR and CDR2 FQNEAQ (reference sequence). The CDR3 has 13 residues. The CDR3 DNA reads as TGTGCCAGCAGTTTTTGGGGAGATCAGCCCCAGCATTTT. It translates to CASSFWGDQPQHF.

The genes are TRBV3-1 (or the pseudogene TRBV3-2) and TRBJ2-2; TRBD2 is a possible D gene (5 bases). The germline gives CDR1 LGHDT, CDR2 YNNKEL (reference sequence). Trimming cost V 1 base and J 0 bases, with 9 bases left between them. The CDR3 extends over 16 amino acids. CDR3 sequence (DNA): TGTGCCAGCAGCCAAGCATCCGGGGCGAACACCGGGGAGCTGTTTTTT. Translating gives CASSQASGANTGELFF.

The J gene is TRBJ2-2, the V gene TRBV5-1; 12 positions match TRBD2. Germline CDR1 and CDR2: SGHRS and YFSETQ. Trimming cost V 4 bases and J 1 base; bases outside gene matches: 2. The CDR3 is made up of 16 amino acids. For the CDR3, the DNA is TGCGCCAGCAGCCCTAGCGGGAGGGAGAACACCGGGGAGCTGTTTTTT. It encodes CASSPSGRENTGELFF.